This T cell receptor (beta chain) was captured by sequencing in a study of T cells in Graves' hyperthyroidism and ophthalmopathy. Study information: Peripheral blood samples were taken at initial diagnosis, prior to any treatment.

Comments on this clonotype: Its antigen is currently unknown.

Amplified TCR beta CDR3 regions derived from RNA transcripts. The study used the HTBI primer set for a first-round RT-PCR of the TCR CDR3. TCRdb recomputed calls from the multiplex PCR reads with MiXCR, one row per CDR3 protein. The table has about 560,000 distinct CDR3 sequences, 13% to 15% seen once; the top ten hold approximately 15%. Study-wide results and limits: Most clonotypes expanded in the thyroid (above 0.001) were also present in blood. The model foresaw ophthalmopathy a median roughly 6.5 months prior to onset. A model using 13 V-J features told ophthalmopathy apart from stable hyperthyroidism.

The CDR3 length is 22 residues. CDR1 is SGDLS and CDR2 is YYNGEE in the germline V gene. Trimming took off 0 bases at V and 2 bases at J, with 30 bases between the two ends. Sequenced material: blood. The genes are TRBV9 and TRBJ2-1; D may be TRBD2 (6 bases). The receptor's source is a woman aged 35 to 49 with Graves' hyperthyroidism. The CDR3 loop is CASSVASWTYGAGPYTYNEQFF. CDR3 sequence (DNA): TGTGCCAGCAGCGTAGCCTCCTGGACCTATGGTGCGGGACCGTATACCTACAATGAGCAGTTCTTC.